These 32 T cell receptor beta chains originate from one sample sequenced in a study of cytomegalovirus exposure and HLA in healthy donors. The PCR contained 60 Vbeta and 13 Jbeta primers. The data were produced by immunoSEQ multiplex PCR, yet TCRdb's version contains in-frame clones alone and is incomplete. The sample holds roughly 140,000 clones; 82% are singletons and the top ten take approximately 2.4%. Sequencing input: PBMCs. These receptors all stem from a male donor in good health and CMV-seronegative.

This chain connects TRBV5-6 to TRBJ2-5; D gene unclear. Germline CDR1 and CDR2: SGHDT and YYEEEE. CDR3 length: 13 residues. V was cut by 4 bases and J by 3 bases, with 10 bases left in between. The CDR3 here is CASSLLEEETQYF. Here the CDR3 DNA reads TGTGCCAGCAGCCTTCTAGAGGAAGAGACCCAGTACTTC. The entire variable domain, with the rest obtained from reference TRBV5-6 and TRBJ2-5, is as follows: DAGVTQSPTHLIKTRGQQVTLRCSPKSGHDTVSWYQQALGQGPQFIFQYYEEEERQRGNFPDRFSGHQFPNYSSELNVNALLLGDSALYLCASSLLEEETQYFGPGTRLLVL.

The chain recombines TRBV30 with TRBJ2-4; D is perhaps TRBD1 (6 bases). The CDR3 is made up of 14 amino acids. The germline gives CDR1 GTSNPN, CDR2 SVGIG (reference sequence). V lost 0 bases to trimming and J lost 10 bases, with 16 bases between them. The CDR3 protein is CAWSVNRQGNIQYF. The CDR3 nucleotides read TGTGCCTGGAGTGTAAATAGGCAGGGGAATATTCAGTACTTC.

The chain is built from TRBV5-4 and TRBJ2-3; TRBD1 matches 7 bases. The CDR3 covers 14 residues. From germline, CDR1 is SGHNT and CDR2 YYREEE (reference sequence). V shed 4 bases and J 0 bases; nucleotides not matched to a gene: 2. The CDR3 DNA sequence: TGTGCCAGCAGCCAGGGACAGAGCACAGATACGCAGTATTTT. Its protein product is CASSQGQSTDTQYF.

This CDR3 reads CASSIALPGQGLYGYTF. CDR3 sequence (DNA): TGTGCCAGTAGTATAGCACTCCCGGGACAGGGTCTTTATGGCTACACCTTC. This sequence joins TRBV19 and TRBJ1-2; 9 bases match TRBD1. The CDR3 length is 17 residues. Germline assignment: CDR1 LNHDA and CDR2 SQIVND (reference sequence). After removal of 1 base from V and 5 bases from J, the junction contained 11 bases not matched to a gene.

This chain joins TRBV9 and TRBJ2-1, with 10 bases identical to TRBD2. Trimming cost V 7 bases and J 4 bases; bases outside gene matches: 8. The CDR3 covers 15 residues. Germline V gives CDR1 SGDLS, CDR2 YYNGEE. The CDR3 sequence: CASGPTSGMYNEQFF. CDR3 nucleotide sequence: TGTGCCAGCGGACCCACTAGCGGGATGTACAATGAGCAGTTCTTC.

The genes are TRBV9 and TRBJ2-1; TRBD2 matches 12 bases. There are 15 residues in the CDR3. Germline CDR1 reads SGDLS; CDR2 reads YYNGEE. Trimming removed 4 bases from V and 8 bases from J; junction bases left unmatched: 7. The CDR3 DNA follows: TGTGCCAGCAGCCCGTGGACTAGCGGGATGGATGAGCAGTTCTTC. Its translation: CASSPWTSGMDEQFF.

This sequence joins TRBV13 and TRBJ2-1; possibly TRBD1 for D (5 bases). CDR3 size: 14 residues. CDR1 and CDR2 (germline): PRHDT, FYEKMQ (reference sequence). Trimming removed 6 bases at V and 8 bases at J, with 17 bases between. The CDR3 bases are TGTGCCAGCAGTATTGACAGTCAGGGCGATGAGCAGTTCTTC. It specifies CASSIDSQGDEQFF.

This clone was seen just once. Its ends do not fully match the called genes, so a read error is possible. This chain joins TRBV7-7 and TRBJ2-7; D is perhaps TRBD1 (6 bases). In germline, CDR1 is SSHAT, CDR2 FNYEAQ (reference sequence). This CDR3 comprises 13 residues. CDR3 sequence: CASSRGTNYEQYF. In DNA form, the CDR3 reads TGTGCTAGCAGCCGAGGGACAAACTACGAGCAGTACTTC.

V and J are TRBV28 and TRBJ2-2; a weak D match, TRBD1 (6 bases). Trimming removed 5 bases at V and 6 bases at J, with 16 bases between. CDR3 length: 15 amino acids. Per germline, CDR1 MDHEN and CDR2 SYDVKM. CDR3 loop: CASSRGTQTAGELFF. CDR3 DNA sequence: TGTGCCAGCAGTAGGGGGACACAGACAGCCGGGGAGCTGTTTTTT.

The rearrangement joins TRBV9 to TRBJ2-3; 8 bases are a match to TRBD2. Germline V CDR1 and CDR2: SGDLS, YYNGEE. The CDR3 runs 14 residues. V trimming: 2 bases; J trimming: 1 base; junction bases outside the gene matches: 0. Written as DNA, the CDR3 is TGTGCCAGCAGCGTTAGCGGGGGCACAGATACGCAGTATTTT. It is translated as CASSVSGGTDTQYF.

The table lists this clone with a count of one. J is TRBJ2-6 and V is TRBV30; 7 bases fit TRBD2. V was clipped by 5 bases and J by 1 base; unmatched bases: 2. This CDR3 region has 14 residues. Germline CDR1 and CDR2: GTSNPN and SVGIG (reference sequence). The CDR3 DNA is TGTGCCTGGGCTAGCGGATCTGGGGCCAACGTCCTGACTTTC. It specifies CAWASGSGANVLTF. Full variable domain (outside the CDR3, taken from reference TRBV30 and TRBJ2-6): SQTIHQWPATLVQPVGSPLSLECTVEGTSNPNLYWYRQAAGRGLQLLFYSVGIGQISSEVPQNLSASRPQDRQFILSSKKLLLSDSGFYLCAWASGSGANVLTFGAGSRLTVL.

In this sample, this clone turned up a few times. This chain links TRBV19 with TRBJ2-7, with TRBD2 matching 14 bases. There are 16 residues in the CDR3. With 5 bases clipped from V and 4 bases from J, the junction kept 7 bases outside the gene matches. The germline gives CDR1 LNHDA, CDR2 SQIVND (reference sequence). CDR3 residues: CASSPPGLAGVYEQYF. CDR3 sequence (DNA): TGTGCCAGTAGTCCTCCGGGACTAGCGGGAGTTTACGAGCAGTACTTC. The complete variable domain, with remaining parts taken from reference TRBV19 and TRBJ2-7, reads DGGITQSPKYLFRKEGQNVTLSCEQNLNHDAMYWYRQDPGQGLRLIYYSQIVNDFQKGDIAEGYSVSREKKESFPLTVTSAQKNPTAFYLCASSPPGLAGVYEQYFGPGTRLTVT.

This CDR3 is CASSEWGTSGTGDTGELFF. Written as DNA, the CDR3 is TGTGCCAGCAGTGAGTGGGGGACTAGCGGCACTGGGGACACCGGGGAGCTGTTTTTT. This rearrangement joins TRBV6-1 to TRBJ2-2; TRBD2 agrees at 11 bases. The CDR3 is 19 residues long. Germline CDR1 MNHNS, CDR2 SASEGT. The trim removed 3 bases at V and 3 bases at J, leaving 12 bases unmatched.

This chain uses TRBV27 with TRBJ2-7; 7 bases agree with TRBD1. Unmatched junction bases numbered 11, after V lost 5 bases and J lost 4 bases. CDR1 is MNHEY and CDR2 is SMNVEV in the germline V gene (reference sequence). This CDR3 is built from 15 residues. The CDR3, as DNA: TGTGCCAGCAGTCCCGGGACAGCGTCTCCTTACGAGCAGTACTTC. It specifies CASSPGTASPYEQYF.

This chain uses TRBV27 with TRBJ2-7, with TRBD1 matching 12 bases. CDR1 is MNHEY, CDR2 SMNVEV, per germline (reference sequence). CDR3 length: 14 residues. Trimming cost V 4 bases and J 4 bases; bases outside gene matches: 2. The CDR3 coding sequence is TGTGCCAGCAGTTGGGGACAGGGGGCATACGAGCAGTACTTC. It codes for CASSWGQGAYEQYF.

The V and J genes are TRBV7-3 and TRBJ2-5; TRBD1 is a possible D gene (5 bases). The CDR3 is 13 residues long. Germline V lookup: CDR1 SGHTA, CDR2 FQGTGA. The V end lost 9 bases, the J end lost 5 bases, and 16 bases lay between the germline ends. The CDR3 DNA reads as TGTGCCAGTTCGGACACGCCTGGGGAGACCCAGTACTTC. This translates into CASSDTPGETQYF.

This clone was picked up one time. The chain combines TRBV2 with TRBJ2-1; 9 bases are shared with TRBD2. The CDR3 is 11 residues long. Germline V gene sequence: CDR1 SNHLY, CDR2 FYNNEI. V was clipped by 3 bases and J by 14 bases; unmatched bases: 2. The DNA of the CDR3 is TGTGCCAGCAGTGAGTCTAGCGGGAAGTTCTTC. Its protein is CASSESSGKFF.

This chain links TRBV5-1 with TRBJ2-3, with D unresolved. Per germline, CDR1 SGHRS and CDR2 YFSETQ. The germline V and J ends were trimmed by 5 bases and 1 base, with 17 bases remaining between them. The length of the CDR3 is 16 residues. The CDR3 region has the DNA TGCGCCAGCAGTTTGAGTCCCGACCGGGGCACAGATACGCAGTATTTT. It translates to CASSLSPDRGTDTQYF.

The V gene is TRBV10-3, the J gene TRBJ2-1; 12 bases map to TRBD2. The CDR3 is 16 residues long. Germline V gene data show CDR1 as ENHRY and CDR2 as SYGVKD. J lost 7 bases, V lost 8 bases, and 12 bases had no gene match. Here the CDR3 DNA reads TGTGCCATCCTCAGGCTAGCGGGAGGGCCGGGTAATGAGCAGTTCTTC. Amino acid sequence: CAILRLAGGPGNEQFF.

The chain joins TRBV6-6 to TRBJ1-2, with 8 bases lining up with TRBD1. The trim removed 6 bases at V and 8 bases at J, leaving 11 bases unmatched. This CDR3 comprises 14 residues. CDR1 is MNHNY and CDR2 is SVGAGI in the germline V gene (reference sequence). CDR3 amino acids: CASSNGQGQSGYTF. The DNA for the CDR3 is TGTGCCAGCAGCAACGGACAGGGTCAGTCGGGCTACACCTTC.

The rearrangement links TRBV27 to TRBJ2-1, with a tentative D call TRBD1 (5 bases). CDR3 length: 16 residues. Per germline, CDR1 MNHEY and CDR2 SMNVEV (reference sequence). V lost 6 bases, J lost 5 bases, and 20 bases lay in between. The CDR3: CASRDLLDIPHNEQFF. CDR3 coding DNA: TGTGCCAGCAGAGACCTTTTGGACATTCCCCACAATGAGCAGTTCTTC.

The gene calls are TRBV7-6 and TRBJ2-5, with 10 bases that match TRBD2. The trim removed 5 bases at V and 5 bases at J, leaving 8 bases unmatched. CDR3 length: 15 amino acids. Germline CDR1 SGHVS, CDR2 FNYEAQ. In DNA, the CDR3 is TGTGCCAGCAGCATACCCCTTAGCGGGGGGGAGACCCAGTACTTC. This translates into CASSIPLSGGETQYF.

The chain joins TRBV7-2 to TRBJ2-3; D perhaps matches TRBD2 (7 bases). The V gene lost 2 bases and the J gene lost 6 bases, with 18 bases spanning the gap. Germline CDR1 reads SGHTA; CDR2 reads FQGNSA. This CDR3 has 16 residues. CDR3: CASSLNRGGGGDTQYF. In DNA form, the CDR3 reads TGTGCCAGCAGCTTAAATCGTGGGGGAGGGGGGGATACGCAGTATTTT.

This clone appeared a single time. The V gene is TRBV28, the J gene TRBJ2-7, with 8 bases aligning to TRBD2. CDR1 MDHEN and CDR2 SYDVKM come from the germline V gene. The CDR3 runs to 15 residues. V lost 6 bases to trimming and J lost 1 base; unmatched junction nucleotides: 8. The CDR3 here is CASRTLAGPSYEQYF. The CDR3 DNA follows: TGTGCCAGCAGAACCCTAGCGGGTCCATCCTACGAGCAGTACTTC.

J is TRBJ2-5 and V is TRBV5-4, with 7 bases matching TRBD2. V dropped 4 bases and J dropped 5; count of bases not matched to a gene: 5. Germline V gene data show CDR1 as SGHNT and CDR2 as YYREEE (reference sequence). The CDR3 runs to 13 residues. The CDR3 protein is CASSAGGGETQYF. CDR3 sequence (DNA): TGTGCCAGCAGCGCTGGCGGGGGTGAGACCCAGTACTTC. The full variable domain, with the rest looked up from reference TRBV5-4 and TRBJ2-5, is ETGVTQSPTHLIKTRGQQVTLRCSSQSGHNTVSWYQQALGQGPQFIFQYYREEENGRGNFPPRFSGLQFPNYSSELNVNALELDDSALYLCASSAGGGETQYFGPGTRLLVL.

A single count supports this clone. The chain links TRBV9 to TRBJ2-1; TRBD2 aligns across 8 bases. From germline, CDR1 is SGDLS and CDR2 YYNGEE. V shed 4 bases and J 8 bases; nucleotides not matched to a gene: 11. This CDR3 is 15 amino acids long. CDR3: CASSSPAGVMDEQFF. DNA for the CDR3: TGTGCCAGCAGCTCGCCAGCGGGAGTCATGGATGAGCAGTTCTTC.

V gene TRBV6-6 combines with J gene TRBJ2-7; 7 bases line up with TRBD2. Trimming removed 7 bases from V and 0 bases from J; junction bases left unmatched: 9. This CDR3 contains 15 residues. The germline CDR1 and CDR2 sequences are MNHNY and SVGAGI (reference sequence). This CDR3 reads CASTQRGDYSYEQYF. In DNA form, the CDR3 reads TGTGCCAGCACCCAACGAGGGGACTACTCCTACGAGCAGTACTTC.

The chain combines TRBV5-1 with TRBJ2-5; 7 nucleotides agree with TRBD1. This CDR3 comprises 16 residues. V lost 4 bases to trimming and J lost 5 bases; unmatched junction nucleotides: 14. Germline V gene sequence: CDR1 SGHRS, CDR2 YFSETQ. CDR3 in amino acids: CASSDGTVNPSETQYF. The CDR3 nucleotides read TGCGCCAGCAGCGACGGGACAGTAAACCCCTCGGAGACCCAGTACTTC.

V gene TRBV7-9 combines with J gene TRBJ2-5; D gene uncertain. The V and J ends lost 1 base and 6 bases respectively, with 12 bases between them. From germline, CDR1 is SEHNR and CDR2 FQNEAQ (reference sequence). CDR3 length: 14 residues. CDR3 sequence reads: CASSLGSGGKTQYF. CDR3 in DNA: TGTGCCAGCAGCTTAGGGTCGGGTGGAAAGACCCAGTACTTC.

This clone was seen a few times. This chain connects TRBV5-1 to TRBJ2-5; 7 bases fit TRBD2. The V gene end was trimmed by 6 bases and the J gene end by 5 bases; junction bases not matched to a gene: 10. Germline values: CDR1 SGHRS, CDR2 YFSETQ. The length of the CDR3 is 14 residues. Written as DNA, the CDR3 is TGCGCCAGCAAACTGACCGGGAGGACCGAGACCCAGTACTTC. It yields the protein CASKLTGRTETQYF. Combining the CDR3 with reference TRBV5-1 and TRBJ2-5 gives the whole variable domain KAGVTQTPRYLIKTRGQQVTLSCSPISGHRSVSWYQQTPGQGLQFLFEYFSETQRNKGNFPGRFSGRQFSNSRSEMNVSTLELGDSALYLCASKLTGRTETQYFGPGTRLLVL.

With regard to this clone: This sample includes further DNA sequences coding for the same CDR3. The CDR3 DNA reads TGCAGCGTTGAGATCGGGAGTAGCTACGAGCAGTACTTC. It codes for CSVEIGSSYEQYF. The rearrangement uses TRBV29-1 and TRBJ2-7, with D possibly being TRBD2 (6 bases). V was trimmed by 3 bases and J by 3 bases, leaving 12 bases between them. The germline V gene encodes CDR1 SQVTM and CDR2 ANQGSEA. CDR3 length: 13 residues.

The chain employs TRBV10-2 and TRBJ2-7; 9 bases are a match to TRBD2. In germline, CDR1 is WSHSY, CDR2 SAAADI. The CDR3 length is 15 residues. Trimming cost V 6 bases and J 4 bases; bases outside gene matches: 10. The CDR3 DNA reads as TGCGCCAGCAGGGGAATAGCGGGAGAAATGTACGAGCAGTACTTC. Its protein is CASRGIAGEMYEQYF.